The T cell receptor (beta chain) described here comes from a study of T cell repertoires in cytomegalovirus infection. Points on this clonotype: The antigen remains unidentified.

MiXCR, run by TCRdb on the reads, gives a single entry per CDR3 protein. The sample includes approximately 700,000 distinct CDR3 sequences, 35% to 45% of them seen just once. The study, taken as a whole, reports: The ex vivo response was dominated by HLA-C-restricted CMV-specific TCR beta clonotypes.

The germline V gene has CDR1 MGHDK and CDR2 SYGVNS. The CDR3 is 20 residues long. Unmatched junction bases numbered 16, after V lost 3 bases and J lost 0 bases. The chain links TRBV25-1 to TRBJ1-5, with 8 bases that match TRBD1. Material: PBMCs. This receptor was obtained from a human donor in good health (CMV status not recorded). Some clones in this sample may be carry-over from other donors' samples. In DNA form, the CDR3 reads TGTGCCAGCAGTGAGGAAGTAGGGGACAGGCGTCATCCTAGCAATCAGCCCCAGCATTTT. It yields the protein CASSEEVGDRRHPSNQPQHF.